This TCR beta chain is from a study of PD-1 blockade in classical Hodgkin lymphoma. Looking at the study overall: The nivolumab dose that patients received was 3 mg/kg, given intravenously every 2 weeks. Study conclusions and caveats: Before treatment, TCR diversity in newly diagnosed patients was reportedly lower than in healthy donors.

Here immunoSEQ multiplex PCR was the method, and the copy in TCRdb shows in-frame clones only, minus some. The table lists 31,000 or so clones, around 82% of them singletons. Turning to this clone: Its antigen is not identified.

V was cut by 5 bases and J by 4 bases, with 8 bases left in between. Per the germline V gene, CDR1 is SEHNR and CDR2 is FQNEAQ (reference sequence). The CDR3 is 13 amino acids. The time point: cycle 4 day 1 (C4D1), after 5 to 7 weeks of nivolumab. Each of the patients experienced relapse following autologous stem cell transplantation, and their brentuximab vedotin exposure differed. Complete response, partial response or progressive disease was each patient's best response. This receptor was taken from a human donor with classical Hodgkin lymphoma. V and J are TRBV7-9 and TRBJ1-4, with D tentatively TRBD1 (5 bases). Sequenced material: peripheral blood mononuclear cells (PBMCs), taken before the fourth cycle of nivolumab. The CDR3 is CASSGDFNEKLFF. DNA for the CDR3: TGTGCCAGCAGCGGGGACTTTAATGAAAAACTGTTTTTT.